This T cell receptor (beta chain) was sequenced for a study of blood T cell repertoires in COVID-19. Whole-study context: Both acute and convalescent COVID-19 samples were obtained from the United States, Italy and Spain. T cells, B-cell-depleted T cells, or PBMCs provided the cDNA or gDNA that served as material.

CDR1 is MNHEY, CDR2 SVGAGI, per germline. Between the trimmed V and J ends, which lost 4 bases and 4 bases, there was a span of 10 bases. The CDR3 consists of 13 residues. This clone was observed a handful of times. Methods used by the authors: Reference gene primer amplification in the assay estimated nucleated cell counts. This table comes from immunoSEQ multiplex PCR, and its TCRdb copy is limited to in-frame clones, with some not included. V, J and clone size are taken as reported in that table, and D and trimming were inferred from the DNA itself. Here the sample spans some 150,000 clones, approximately 80% being singletons.

This receptor was obtained from a woman of 80 years or more with acute or convalescent COVID-19. The sequenced material came from peripheral blood. The chain links TRBV6-5 to TRBJ1-1; D not certain. The CDR3 coding sequence is TGTGCCAGCAGTTCAGACTTTTCCACTGAAGCTTTCTTT. Its translation: CASSSDFSTEAFF.